This record looks at one T cell receptor (beta chain) sequence and its context. The sample holds many counts of this clonotype. No cognate antigen has been identified for it. Base qualities are not recorded, but no much larger clone differs from it by a single base. As encoded in the germline V gene (reference sequence), CDR1 is DFQATT while CDR2 is SNEGSKA. Taken from cysteine to phenylalanine, the CDR3 has 15 residues. The sequence is cut down to CDR3 DNA, 45 bases in frame from base 1. Between the V and J ends, shortened by 4 bases and 7 bases respectively, the junction contains 22 bases. This entry belongs to a study of blood T cells in healthy people across ages (dated by TCRdb to 2015 to 2017). Background for the entire study: In model experiments, template switching captured about one uniquely barcoded TCR beta cDNA molecule for every two T cells. Age-related changes in TCR beta repertoire diversity were measured in the study by deep sequencing normalized with unique cDNA molecular identifiers. The donors were divided into four age groups: young (average around 16 years), middle-aged (approximately 39), aged (approximately 62) and long-lived (about 79). To avoid experimental bias, donors of different ages were distributed randomly across sequencing lanes. Using the same blood draw, the study looked at two additional independent replicas of 1 million unique cDNA reads for two donors, one aged 18 to 30 and the other aged 80 or older. Summary of the overall study and its limitations: Because profiling used bulk unsorted PBMCs, naive and antigen-experienced compartments could not be compared conclusively. As age increased, observed TCR beta diversity per million T cells dropped in a roughly linear way, and a significant reduction was already evident by age about 36. Estimates of total diversity based on one million sequenced T cells were considered lower bounds and underestimates. Because the CMV infection status of the donors was unknown, age-related changes in expanded clonotypes may potentially have been confounded. The percentage of naive T cells measured by flow cytometry correlated strongly with observed TCR beta diversity. The long-lived group showed more naive CD4+ T cells, fewer expanded clones and increased TCR diversity than the aged group, suggesting age selection.

Library prep was done by 5' RACE. TCRdb shows the sequencer as Illumina HiSeq 2500. A second PCR of roughly 7 to 11 cycles was run with a J-beta primer mix and a sample-barcoded 5' primer. A template-switch 5' adaptor carrying 12 random nucleotides introduced a unique molecular identifier onto each TCR beta cDNA molecule. Each sample yielded at least 3 million CDR3-containing paired-end reads. The Mint cDNA synthesis kit, primed by a TRBC-specific oligonucleotide, was used to synthesize first-strand cDNA from all RNA. All cDNA was treated with uracil-DNA glycosylase and then went through a first 18-cycle PCR with the universal primers M1SS and BC2_uni_R. For the original study's pipeline: For normalization, 1 million high-quality reads were randomly selected from each sample, with every read carrying a distinct molecular identifier. Instead of being binned into consensus sequences, reads that shared molecular identifiers were thrown out. CDR3 identification, clonotype clustering and error correction used MiTCR with a Q25 quality threshold and the strictest error-elimination algorithm. A nonparametric unseen species model with Euler transformation was used to estimate lower-bound total TCR beta diversity. TCRdb cleaned the public reads at Q25 with fastp, built clones with MiXCR and kept in-frame beta chains. Rows with one shared CDR3 protein collapse into an entry with the most common genes and DNA. The V and J calls and clone size come from TCRdb's table, not from the authors' own analysis. The sample table holds around 870,000 distinct CDR3 sequences, of which around 28% were seen once. Jointly, the top ten make up 17% of the sample.

The roughly 39 donors, aged roughly 6 to 95 years, were systemically healthy Caucasian individuals from Russia. Each donor gave 8 to 10 milliliters of peripheral blood, drawn into EDTA-treated Vacutainer tubes. Ficoll-Paque density-gradient centrifugation was used to isolate PBMCs, with at least 7 million obtained per sample. Trizol reagent was used to extract total RNA from the PBMCs, yielding at least 5.5 micrograms per sample. Naive CD45RAhigh/CD27high T cell percentages were measured by flow cytometry on a PBMC aliquot from every donor. The sample taken for sequencing was blood. The chain was built from TRBV20-1 and TRBJ2-5; the D segment may tentatively be TRBD1 or TRBD2, each giving 5 matched bases. The clonotype was recovered from a woman of 80 years or more in good health. CDR3 protein: CSATPGMAGSGTQYF. DNA sequence: TGCAGTGCTACCCCTGGGATGGCAGGGAGCGGGACCCAGTACTTC.